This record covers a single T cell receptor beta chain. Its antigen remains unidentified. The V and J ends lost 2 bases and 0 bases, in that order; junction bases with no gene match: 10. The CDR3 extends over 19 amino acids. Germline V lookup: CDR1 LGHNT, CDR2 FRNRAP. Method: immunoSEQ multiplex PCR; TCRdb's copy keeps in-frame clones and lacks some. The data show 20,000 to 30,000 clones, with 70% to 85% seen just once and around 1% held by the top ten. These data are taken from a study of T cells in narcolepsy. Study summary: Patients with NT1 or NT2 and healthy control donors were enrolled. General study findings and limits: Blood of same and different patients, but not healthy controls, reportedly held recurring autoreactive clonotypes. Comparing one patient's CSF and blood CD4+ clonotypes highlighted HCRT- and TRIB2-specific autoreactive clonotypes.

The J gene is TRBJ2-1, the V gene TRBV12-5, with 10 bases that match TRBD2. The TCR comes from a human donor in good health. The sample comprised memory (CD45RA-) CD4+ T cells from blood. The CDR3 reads CASGLPTSGFLSSYNEQFF. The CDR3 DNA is TGTGCTAGTGGTTTGCCGACTAGCGGGTTCCTCAGCTCCTACAATGAGCAGTTCTTC.